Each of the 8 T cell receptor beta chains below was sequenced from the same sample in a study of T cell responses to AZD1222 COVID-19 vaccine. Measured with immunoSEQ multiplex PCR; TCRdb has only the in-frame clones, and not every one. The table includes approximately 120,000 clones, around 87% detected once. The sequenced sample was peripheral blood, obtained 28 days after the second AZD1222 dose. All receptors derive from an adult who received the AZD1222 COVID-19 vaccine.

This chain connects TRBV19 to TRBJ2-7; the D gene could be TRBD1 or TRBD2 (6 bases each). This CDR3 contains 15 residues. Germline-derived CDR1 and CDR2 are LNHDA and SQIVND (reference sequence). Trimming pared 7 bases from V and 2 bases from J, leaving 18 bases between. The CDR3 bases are TGTGCCAGTACCCGCGGAGGGGGAGAGCCCTACGAGCAGTACTTC. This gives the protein CASTRGGGEPYEQYF.

Here the CDR3 DNA reads TGTGCCAGCATCCCCAGGGACAGTGAAAAACTGTTTTTT. Its protein product is CASIPRDSEKLFF. The rearrangement uses TRBV7-9 and TRBJ1-4; 7 positions match TRBD1. J was trimmed by 7 bases and V by 7 bases; bases with no gene match: 6. The CDR3 runs to 13 residues. Germline V gene lookup returns CDR1 SEHNR and CDR2 FQNEAQ (reference sequence).

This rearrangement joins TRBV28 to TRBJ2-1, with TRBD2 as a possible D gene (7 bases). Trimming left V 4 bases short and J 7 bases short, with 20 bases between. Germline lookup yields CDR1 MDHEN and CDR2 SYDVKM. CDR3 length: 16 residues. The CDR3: CASSSREGGNTNEQFF. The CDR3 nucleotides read TGTGCCAGCAGTTCTAGGGAGGGGGGTAATACAAATGAGCAGTTCTTC.

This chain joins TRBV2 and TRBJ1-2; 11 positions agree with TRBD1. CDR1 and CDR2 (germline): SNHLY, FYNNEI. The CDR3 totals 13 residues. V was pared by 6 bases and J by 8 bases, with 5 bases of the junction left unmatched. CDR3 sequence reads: CASRLGTGGGYTF. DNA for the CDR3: TGTGCCAGCAGACTAGGGACAGGGGGAGGCTACACCTTC.

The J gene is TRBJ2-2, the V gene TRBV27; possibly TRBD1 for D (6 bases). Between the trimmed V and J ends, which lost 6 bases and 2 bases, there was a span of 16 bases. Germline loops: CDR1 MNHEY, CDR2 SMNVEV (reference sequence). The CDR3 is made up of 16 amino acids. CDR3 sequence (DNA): TGTGCCAGCAGCCCACTAAGGGGGAGTAACACCGGGGAGCTGTTTTTT. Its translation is CASSPLRGSNTGELFF.

The CDR3 here is CASSPGPGGDGYTF. CDR3 coding DNA: TGTGCCAGCAGCCCGGGGCCAGGGGGTGACGGCTACACCTTC. The gene calls are TRBV7-3 and TRBJ1-2, with 7 positions matching TRBD1. The CDR3 consists of 14 residues. In germline, CDR1 is SGHTA, CDR2 FQGTGA. The junction had 11 bases not matched to a gene; V was cut back by 5 bases and J by 8 bases.

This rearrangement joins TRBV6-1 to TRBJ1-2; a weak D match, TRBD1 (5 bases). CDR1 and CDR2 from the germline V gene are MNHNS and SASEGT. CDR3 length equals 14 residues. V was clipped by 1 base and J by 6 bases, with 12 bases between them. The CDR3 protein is CASSEVGGRDGYTF. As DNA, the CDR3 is TGTGCCAGCAGTGAAGTGGGGGGGAGGGATGGCTACACCTTC.

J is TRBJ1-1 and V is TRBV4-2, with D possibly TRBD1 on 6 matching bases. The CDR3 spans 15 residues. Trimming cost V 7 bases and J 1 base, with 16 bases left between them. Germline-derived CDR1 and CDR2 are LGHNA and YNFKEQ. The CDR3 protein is CASTLSVQGNTEAFF. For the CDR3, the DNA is TGTGCCAGCACCCTTTCGGTACAGGGGAACACTGAAGCTTTCTTT.